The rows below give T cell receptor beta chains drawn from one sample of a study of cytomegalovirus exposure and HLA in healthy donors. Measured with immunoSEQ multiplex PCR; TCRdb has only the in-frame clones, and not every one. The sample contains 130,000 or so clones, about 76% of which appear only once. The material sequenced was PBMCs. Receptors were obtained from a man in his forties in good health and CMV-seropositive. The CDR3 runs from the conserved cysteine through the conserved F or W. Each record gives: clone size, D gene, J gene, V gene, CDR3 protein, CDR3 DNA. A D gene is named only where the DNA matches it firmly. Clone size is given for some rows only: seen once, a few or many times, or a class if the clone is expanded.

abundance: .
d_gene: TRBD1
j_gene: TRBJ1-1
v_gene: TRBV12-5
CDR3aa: CASGSGGQNTEAFF
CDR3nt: TGTGCTAGTGGTTCAGGGGGGCAGAACACTGAAGCTTTCTTT

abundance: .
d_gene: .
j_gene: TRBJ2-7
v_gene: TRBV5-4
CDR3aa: CASSFGYEQYF
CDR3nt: TGTGCCAGCAGCTTCGGCTACGAGCAGTACTTC

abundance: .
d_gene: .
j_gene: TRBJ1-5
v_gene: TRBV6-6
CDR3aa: CASSDTGPSNQPQHF
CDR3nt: TGTGCCAGCAGTGACACAGGTCCTAGCAATCAGCCCCAGCATTTT

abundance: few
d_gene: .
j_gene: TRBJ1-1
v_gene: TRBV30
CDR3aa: CAWSVGPNTEAFF
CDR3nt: TGTGCCTGGAGTGTGGGGCCGAACACTGAAGCTTTCTTT

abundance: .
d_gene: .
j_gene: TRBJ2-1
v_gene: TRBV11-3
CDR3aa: CASSRRDTGRGEQFF
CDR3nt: TGTGCCAGCAGTCGCCGGGACACGGGTCGTGGGGAGCAGTTCTTC

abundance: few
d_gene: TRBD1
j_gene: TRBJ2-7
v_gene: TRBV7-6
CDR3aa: CASSSGQGRRYEQYF
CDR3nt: TGTGCCAGCAGCTCAGGACAGGGACGACGATACGAGCAGTACTTC

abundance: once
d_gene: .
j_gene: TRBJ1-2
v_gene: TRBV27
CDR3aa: CASSPGRANYGYTF
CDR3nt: TGTGCCAGCAGTCCCGGCAGGGCTAACTATGGCTACACCTTC

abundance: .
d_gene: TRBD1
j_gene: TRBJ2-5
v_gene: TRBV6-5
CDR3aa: CASSRRTGQETQYF
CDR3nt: TGTGCCAGCAGTCGACGGACAGGGCAAGAGACCCAGTACTTC

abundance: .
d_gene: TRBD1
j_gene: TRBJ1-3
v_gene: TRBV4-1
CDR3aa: CASSQTGSGNTIYF
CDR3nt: TGCGCCAGCAGCCAGACAGGGTCTGGAAACACCATATATTTT

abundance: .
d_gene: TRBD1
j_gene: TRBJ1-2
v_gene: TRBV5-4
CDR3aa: CASRELAGGSAGYTF
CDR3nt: TGTGCCAGCAGGGAGTTAGCAGGGGGCTCGGCTGGCTACACCTTC

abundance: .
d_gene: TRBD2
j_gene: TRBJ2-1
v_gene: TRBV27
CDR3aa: CASSFGGTYNEQFF
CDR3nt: TGTGCCAGCAGTTTCGGGGGGACCTACAATGAGCAGTTCTTC

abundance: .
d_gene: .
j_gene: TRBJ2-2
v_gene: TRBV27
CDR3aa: CASSFSPDSTGELFF
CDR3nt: TGTGCCAGCAGCTTCTCGCCGGACAGCACCGGGGAGCTGTTTTTT

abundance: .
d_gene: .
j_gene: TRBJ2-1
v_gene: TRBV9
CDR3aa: CASSSQTTRRDEQFF
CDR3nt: TGTGCCAGCAGCTCCCAGACTACCCGTCGGGATGAGCAGTTCTTC

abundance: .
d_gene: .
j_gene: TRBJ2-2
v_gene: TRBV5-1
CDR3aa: CASSLEDRTGELFF
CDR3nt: TGCGCCAGCAGCTTGGAAGACAGGACCGGGGAGCTGTTTTTT

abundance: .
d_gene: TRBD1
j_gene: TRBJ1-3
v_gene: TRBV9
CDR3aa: CASSATGVAGNTIYF
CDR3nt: TGTGCCAGCAGCGCGACAGGGGTAGCAGGAAACACCATATATTTT

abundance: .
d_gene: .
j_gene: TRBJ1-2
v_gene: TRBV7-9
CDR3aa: CASSLELHPESYTF
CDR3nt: TGTGCCAGCAGCTTAGAACTACACCCGGAAAGCTACACCTTC

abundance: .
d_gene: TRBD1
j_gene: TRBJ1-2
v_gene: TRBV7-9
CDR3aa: CASSRQGAEGYTF
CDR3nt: TGTGCCAGCAGTCGACAGGGGGCTGAAGGCTACACCTTC

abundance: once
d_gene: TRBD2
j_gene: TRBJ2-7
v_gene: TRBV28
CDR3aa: CASSYLGEGDHEQYF
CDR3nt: TGTGCCAGCAGTTATCTGGGGGAGGGTGACCACGAGCAGTACTTC

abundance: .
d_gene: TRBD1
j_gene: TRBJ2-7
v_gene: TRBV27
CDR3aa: CASSLGTGGEQYF
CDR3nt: TGTGCCAGCAGTTTAGGGACAGGGGGCGAGCAGTACTTC

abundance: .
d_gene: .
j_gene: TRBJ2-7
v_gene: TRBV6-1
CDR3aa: CASSVGFSYEQYF
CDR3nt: TGTGCCAGCAGTGTTGGCTTCTCCTACGAGCAGTACTTC

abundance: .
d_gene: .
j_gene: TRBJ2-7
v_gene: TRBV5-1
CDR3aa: CASSSGVTVHEQYF
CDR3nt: TGCGCCAGCAGCTCGGGAGTTACCGTCCACGAGCAGTACTTC

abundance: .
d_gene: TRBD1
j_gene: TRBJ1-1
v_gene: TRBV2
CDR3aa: CASSATGAIAFF
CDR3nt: TGTGCCAGCAGTGCGACAGGGGCTATAGCTTTCTTT

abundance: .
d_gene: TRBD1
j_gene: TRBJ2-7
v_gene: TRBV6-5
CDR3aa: CASSRTGTADYEQYF
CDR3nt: TGTGCCAGCAGCCGCACCGGGACAGCAGACTACGAGCAGTACTTC

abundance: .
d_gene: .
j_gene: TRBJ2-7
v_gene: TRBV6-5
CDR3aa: CASRRLGPYEQYF
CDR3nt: TGTGCCAGCCGCAGGTTGGGGCCCTACGAGCAGTACTTC

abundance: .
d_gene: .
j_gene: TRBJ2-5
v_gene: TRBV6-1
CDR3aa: CASLKGQGALETQYF
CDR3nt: TGTGCCAGCCTAAAGGGACAAGGGGCGTTGGAGACCCAGTACTTC

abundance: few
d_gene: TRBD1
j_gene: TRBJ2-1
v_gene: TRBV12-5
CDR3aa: CASGLVRDSSYNEQFF
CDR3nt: TGTGCTAGTGGTTTGGTCCGGGACAGCTCCTACAATGAGCAGTTCTTC

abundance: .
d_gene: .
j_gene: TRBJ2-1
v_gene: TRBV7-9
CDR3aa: CASSLLGGREQFF
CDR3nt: TGTGCCAGCAGCCTGCTGGGGGGTCGCGAGCAGTTCTTC

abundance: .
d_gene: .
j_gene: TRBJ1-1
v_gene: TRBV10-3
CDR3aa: CAISGHLITEAFF
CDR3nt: TGTGCCATCAGTGGACATCTTATCACTGAAGCTTTCTTT

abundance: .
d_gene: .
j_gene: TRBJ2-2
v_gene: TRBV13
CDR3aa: CASSPEQGTGELFF
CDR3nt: TGTGCCAGCAGCCCTGAACAGGGCACCGGGGAGCTGTTTTTT

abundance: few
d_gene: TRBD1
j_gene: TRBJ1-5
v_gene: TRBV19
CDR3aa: CASSKGQVFNQPQHF
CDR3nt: TGTGCCAGTAGTAAGGGACAGGTGTTTAATCAGCCCCAGCATTTT

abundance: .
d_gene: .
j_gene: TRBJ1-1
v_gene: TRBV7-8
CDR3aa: CASSSRQARYTEAFF
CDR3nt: TGTGCCAGCAGCTCCCGACAGGCCAGGTACACTGAAGCTTTCTTT

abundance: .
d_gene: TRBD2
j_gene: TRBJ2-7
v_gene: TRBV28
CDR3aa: CASSRQVAGDYEQYF
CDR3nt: TGTGCCAGCAGTCGTCAGGTAGCGGGGGACTACGAGCAGTACTTC

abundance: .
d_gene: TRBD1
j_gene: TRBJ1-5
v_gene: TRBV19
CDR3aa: CASSMDREVQPQHF
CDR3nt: TGTGCCAGTAGTATGGACAGGGAGGTTCAGCCCCAGCATTTT

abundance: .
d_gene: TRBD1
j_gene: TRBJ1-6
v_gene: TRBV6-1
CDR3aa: CASTILGTGGSPLHF
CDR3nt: TGTGCCAGCACCATCTTAGGGACAGGGGGATCACCCCTCCACTTT

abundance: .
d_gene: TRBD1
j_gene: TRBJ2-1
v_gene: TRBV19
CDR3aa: CASSAPGTGGSGRNEQFF
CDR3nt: TGTGCCAGTAGTGCACCCGGGACAGGGGGCAGTGGCCGTAATGAGCAGTTCTTC

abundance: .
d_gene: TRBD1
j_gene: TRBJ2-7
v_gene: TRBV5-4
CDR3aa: CATGQETYEQYF
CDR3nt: TGTGCCACCGGACAGGAAACCTACGAGCAGTACTTC